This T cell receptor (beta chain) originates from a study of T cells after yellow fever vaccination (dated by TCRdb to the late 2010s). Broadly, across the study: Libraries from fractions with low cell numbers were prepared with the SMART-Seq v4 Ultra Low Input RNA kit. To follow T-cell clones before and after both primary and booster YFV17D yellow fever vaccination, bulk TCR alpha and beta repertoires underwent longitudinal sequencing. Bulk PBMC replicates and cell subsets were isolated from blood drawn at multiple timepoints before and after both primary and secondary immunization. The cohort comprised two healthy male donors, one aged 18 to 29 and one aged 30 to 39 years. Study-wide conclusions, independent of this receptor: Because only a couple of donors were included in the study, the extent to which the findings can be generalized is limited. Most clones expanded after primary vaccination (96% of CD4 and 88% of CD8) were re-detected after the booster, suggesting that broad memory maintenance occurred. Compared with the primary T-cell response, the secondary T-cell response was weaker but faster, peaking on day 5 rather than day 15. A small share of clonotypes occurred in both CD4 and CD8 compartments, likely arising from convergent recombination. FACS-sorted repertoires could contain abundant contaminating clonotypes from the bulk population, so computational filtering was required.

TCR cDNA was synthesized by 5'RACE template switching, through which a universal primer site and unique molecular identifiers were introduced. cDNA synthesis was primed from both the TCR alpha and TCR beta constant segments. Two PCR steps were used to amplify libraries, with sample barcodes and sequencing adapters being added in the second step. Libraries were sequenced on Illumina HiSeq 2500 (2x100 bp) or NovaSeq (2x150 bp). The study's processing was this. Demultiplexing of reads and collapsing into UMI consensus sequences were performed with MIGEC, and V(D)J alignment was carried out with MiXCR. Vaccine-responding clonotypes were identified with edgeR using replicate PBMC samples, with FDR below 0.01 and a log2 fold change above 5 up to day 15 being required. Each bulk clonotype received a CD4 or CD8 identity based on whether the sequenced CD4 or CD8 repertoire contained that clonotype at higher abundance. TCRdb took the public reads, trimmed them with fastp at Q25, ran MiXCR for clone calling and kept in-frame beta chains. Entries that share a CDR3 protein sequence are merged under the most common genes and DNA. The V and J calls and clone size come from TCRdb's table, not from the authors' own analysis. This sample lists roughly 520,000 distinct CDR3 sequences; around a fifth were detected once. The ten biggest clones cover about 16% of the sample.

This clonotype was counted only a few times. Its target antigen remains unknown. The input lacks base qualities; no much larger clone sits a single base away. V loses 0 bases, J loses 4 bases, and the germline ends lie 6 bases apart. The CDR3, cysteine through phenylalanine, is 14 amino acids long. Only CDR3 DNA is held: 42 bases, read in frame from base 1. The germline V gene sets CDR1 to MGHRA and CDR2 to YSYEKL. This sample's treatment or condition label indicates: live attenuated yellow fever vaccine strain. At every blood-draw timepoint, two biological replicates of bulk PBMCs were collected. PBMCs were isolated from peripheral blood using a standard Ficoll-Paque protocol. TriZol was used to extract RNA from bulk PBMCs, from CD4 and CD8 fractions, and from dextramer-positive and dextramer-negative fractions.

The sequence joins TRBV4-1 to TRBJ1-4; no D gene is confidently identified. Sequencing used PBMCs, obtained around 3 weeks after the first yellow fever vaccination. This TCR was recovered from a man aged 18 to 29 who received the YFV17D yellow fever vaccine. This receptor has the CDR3 CASSQEIYNEKLFF. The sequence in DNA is TGCGCCAGCAGCCAAGAGATATATAATGAAAAACTGTTTTTT.